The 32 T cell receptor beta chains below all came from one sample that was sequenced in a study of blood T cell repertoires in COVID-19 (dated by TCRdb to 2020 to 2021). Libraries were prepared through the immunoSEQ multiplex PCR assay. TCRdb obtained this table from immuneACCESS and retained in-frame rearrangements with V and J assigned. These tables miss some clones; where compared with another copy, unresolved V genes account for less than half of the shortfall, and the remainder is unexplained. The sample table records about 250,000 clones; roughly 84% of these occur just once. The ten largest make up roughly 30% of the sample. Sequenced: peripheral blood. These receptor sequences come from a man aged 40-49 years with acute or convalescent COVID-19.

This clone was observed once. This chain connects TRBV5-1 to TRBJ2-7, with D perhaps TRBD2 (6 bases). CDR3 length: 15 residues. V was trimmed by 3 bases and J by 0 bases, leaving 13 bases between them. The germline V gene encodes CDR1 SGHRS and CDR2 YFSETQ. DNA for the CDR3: TGCGCCAGCAGCTCGGGACGGGGGAGCTCCTACGAGCAGTACTTC. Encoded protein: CASSSGRGSSYEQYF.

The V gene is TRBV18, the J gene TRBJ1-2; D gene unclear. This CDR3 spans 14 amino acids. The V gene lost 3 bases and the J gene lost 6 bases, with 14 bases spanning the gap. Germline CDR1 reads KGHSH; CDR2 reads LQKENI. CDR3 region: CASSPVRGSDGYTF. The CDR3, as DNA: TGTGCCAGCTCACCCGTACGGGGATCCGATGGCTACACCTTC.

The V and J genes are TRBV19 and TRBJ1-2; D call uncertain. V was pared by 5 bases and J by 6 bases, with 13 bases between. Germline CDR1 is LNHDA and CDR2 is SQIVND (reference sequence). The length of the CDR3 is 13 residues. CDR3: CASSPEAFNGYTF. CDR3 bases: TGTGCCAGTAGTCCTGAAGCTTTCAATGGCTACACCTTC. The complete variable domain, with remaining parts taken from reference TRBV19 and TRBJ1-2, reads DGGITQSPKYLFRKEGQNVTLSCEQNLNHDAMYWYRQDPGQGLRLIYYSQIVNDFQKGDIAEGYSVSREKKESFPLTVTSAQKNPTAFYLCASSPEAFNGYTFGSGTRLTVV.

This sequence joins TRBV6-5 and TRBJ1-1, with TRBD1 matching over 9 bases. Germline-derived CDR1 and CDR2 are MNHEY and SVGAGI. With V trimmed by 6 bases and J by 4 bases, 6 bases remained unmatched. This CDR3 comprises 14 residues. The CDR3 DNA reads TGTGCCAGCAGATGGGACAGGGAGAGCACTGAAGCTTTCTTT. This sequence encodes CASRWDRESTEAFF.

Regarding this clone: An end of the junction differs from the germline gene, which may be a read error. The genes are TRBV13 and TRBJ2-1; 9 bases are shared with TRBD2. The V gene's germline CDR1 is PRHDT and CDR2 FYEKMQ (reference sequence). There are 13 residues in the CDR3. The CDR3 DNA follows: TGCGGAGGGGCTAGCGGGATCTACAATGAGCAGTTCTTC. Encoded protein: CGGASGIYNEQFF.

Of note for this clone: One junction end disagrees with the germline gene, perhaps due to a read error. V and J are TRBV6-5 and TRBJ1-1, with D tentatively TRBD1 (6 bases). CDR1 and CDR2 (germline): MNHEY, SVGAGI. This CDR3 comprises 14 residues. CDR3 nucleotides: TGCGCCAGCAAAGCTCGGACAGAGAACACTGAAGCTTTCTTT. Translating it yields CASKARTENTEAFF.

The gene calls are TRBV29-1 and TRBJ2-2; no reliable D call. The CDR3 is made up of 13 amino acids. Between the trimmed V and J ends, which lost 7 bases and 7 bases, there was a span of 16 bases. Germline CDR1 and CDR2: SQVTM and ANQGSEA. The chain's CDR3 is CSAATLTGGELFF. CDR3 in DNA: TGCAGCGCTGCCACACTCACGGGCGGGGAGCTGTTTTTT.

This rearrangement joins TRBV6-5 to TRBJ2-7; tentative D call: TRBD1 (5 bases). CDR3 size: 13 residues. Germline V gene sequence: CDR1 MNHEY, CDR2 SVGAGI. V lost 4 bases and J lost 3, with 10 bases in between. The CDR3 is CASSSGILYEQYF. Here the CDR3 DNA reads TGTGCCAGCAGTTCAGGGATTCTCTACGAGCAGTACTTC.

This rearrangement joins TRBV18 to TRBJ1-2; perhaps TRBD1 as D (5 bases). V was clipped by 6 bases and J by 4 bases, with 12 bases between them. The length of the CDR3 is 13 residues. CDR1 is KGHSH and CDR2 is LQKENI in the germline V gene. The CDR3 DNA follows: TGTGCCAGCTCCCAGGGTTCGGGCTATGGCTACACCTTC. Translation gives CASSQGSGYGYTF.

CDR3 region: CATSDSPGTEQFF. The CDR3 region has the DNA TGTGCCACCAGTGATTCCCCCGGGACAGAGCAGTTCTTC. The V gene is TRBV24-1, the J gene TRBJ2-1, with D possibly matching TRBD1 (6 bases). The CDR3 is 13 residues long. V was cut by 2 bases and J by 10 bases, with 11 bases left in between. CDR1 is KGHDR, CDR2 SFDVKD, per germline.

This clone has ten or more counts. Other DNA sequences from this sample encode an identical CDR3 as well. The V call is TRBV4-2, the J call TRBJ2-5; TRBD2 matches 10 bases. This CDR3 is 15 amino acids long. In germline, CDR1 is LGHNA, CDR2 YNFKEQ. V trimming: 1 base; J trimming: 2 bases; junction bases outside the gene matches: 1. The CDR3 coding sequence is TGTGCCAGCAGCCAAGGGACTAGCGGTCAAGAGACCCAGTACTTC. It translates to CASSQGTSGQETQYF.

The CDR3 nucleotides read TGCGCCAGCAGCCAGCCGGGACAGGATACTTACACCTTC. This encodes CASSQPGQDTYTF. V gene TRBV5-1 combines with J gene TRBJ1-2, with 8 positions matching TRBD1. The CDR3 extends over 13 amino acids. The V gene's germline CDR1 is SGHRS and CDR2 YFSETQ. V lost 4 bases, J lost 11 bases, and 10 bases stayed unmatched. Variable domain in full (rest from reference TRBV5-1 and TRBJ1-2): KAGVTQTPRYLIKTRGQQVTLSCSPISGHRSVSWYQQTPGQGLQFLFEYFSETQRNKGNFPGRFSGRQFSNSRSEMNVSTLELGDSALYLCASSQPGQDTYTFGSGTRLTVV.

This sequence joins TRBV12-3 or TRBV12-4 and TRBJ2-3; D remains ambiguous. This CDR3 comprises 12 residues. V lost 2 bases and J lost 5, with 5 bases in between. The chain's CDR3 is CASSLHIDTQYF. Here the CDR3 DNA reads TGTGCCAGCAGTTTACACATAGATACGCAGTATTTT.

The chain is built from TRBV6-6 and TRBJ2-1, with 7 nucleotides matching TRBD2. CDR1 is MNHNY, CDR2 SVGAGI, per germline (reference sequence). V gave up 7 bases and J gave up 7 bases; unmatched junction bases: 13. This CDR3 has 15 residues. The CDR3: CASTLDAGRRNEQFF. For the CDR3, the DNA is TGTGCCAGCACCCTCGACGCCGGGAGGAGGAATGAGCAGTTCTTC.

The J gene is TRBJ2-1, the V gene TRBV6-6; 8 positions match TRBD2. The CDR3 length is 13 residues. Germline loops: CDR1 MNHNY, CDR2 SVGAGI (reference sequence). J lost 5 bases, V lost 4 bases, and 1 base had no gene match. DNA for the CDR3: TGTGCCAGCAGTTTTAGCGGGAACAATGAGCAGTTCTTC. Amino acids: CASSFSGNNEQFF.

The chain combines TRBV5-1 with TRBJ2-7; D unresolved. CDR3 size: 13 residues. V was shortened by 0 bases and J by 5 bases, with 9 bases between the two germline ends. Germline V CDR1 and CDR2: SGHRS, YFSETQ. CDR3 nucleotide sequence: TGCGCCAGCAGCTTGGCCCCCTTTAACGAGCAGTACTTC. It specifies CASSLAPFNEQYF.

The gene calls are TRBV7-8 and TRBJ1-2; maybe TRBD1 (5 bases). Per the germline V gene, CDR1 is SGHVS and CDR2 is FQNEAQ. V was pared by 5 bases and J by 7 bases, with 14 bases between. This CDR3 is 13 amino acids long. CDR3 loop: CASSQLREGGYTF. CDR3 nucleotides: TGTGCCAGCAGCCAACTCAGGGAAGGTGGCTACACCTTC.

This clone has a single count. The CDR3 DNA reads TGTGCCAGCAGCCGACAGGGGGCTGGGAATCAGCCCCAGCATTTT. It encodes CASSRQGAGNQPQHF. The chain is built from TRBV6-5 and TRBJ1-5, with 10 bases matching TRBD1. This CDR3 has 15 amino acids. Looked up from germline, CDR1 is MNHEY and CDR2 is SVGAGI. V shed 6 bases and J 4 bases; nucleotides not matched to a gene: 6.

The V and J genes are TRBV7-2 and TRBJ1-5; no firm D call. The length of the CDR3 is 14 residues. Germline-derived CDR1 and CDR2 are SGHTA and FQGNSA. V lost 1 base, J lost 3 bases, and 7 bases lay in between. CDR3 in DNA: TGTGCCAGCAGCTTAGTAGTCAACAATCAGCCCCAGCATTTT. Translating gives CASSLVVNNQPQHF.

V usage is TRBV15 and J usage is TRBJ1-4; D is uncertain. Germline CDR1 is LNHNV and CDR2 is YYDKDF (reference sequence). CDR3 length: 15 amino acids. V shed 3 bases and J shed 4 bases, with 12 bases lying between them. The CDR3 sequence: CATSRVDTLNEKLFF. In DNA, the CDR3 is TGTGCCACCAGCAGGGTCGACACACTTAATGAAAAACTGTTTTTT.

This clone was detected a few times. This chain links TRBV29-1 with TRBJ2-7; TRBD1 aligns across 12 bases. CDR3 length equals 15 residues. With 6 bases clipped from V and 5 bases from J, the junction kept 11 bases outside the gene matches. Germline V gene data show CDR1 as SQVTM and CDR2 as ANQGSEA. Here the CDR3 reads CSVGSPGQGANEQYF. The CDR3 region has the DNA TGCAGCGTCGGCTCTCCGGGACAGGGGGCCAACGAGCAGTACTTC.

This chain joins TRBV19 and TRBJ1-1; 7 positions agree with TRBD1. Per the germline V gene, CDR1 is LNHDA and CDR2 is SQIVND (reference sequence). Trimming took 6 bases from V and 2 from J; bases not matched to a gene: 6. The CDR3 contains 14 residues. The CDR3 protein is CASRTDRANTEAFF. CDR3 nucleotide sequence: TGTGCCAGTAGAACAGACAGGGCCAACACTGAAGCTTTCTTT.

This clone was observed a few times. The DNA for the CDR3 is TGTGCCAGCAGCTTGGTTTCCGGGGGAAACACTGAAGCTTTCTTT. Translated, it gives CASSLVSGGNTEAFF. The V gene is TRBV7-9, the J gene TRBJ1-1, with D possibly TRBD1 on 5 matching bases. CDR3 size: 15 residues. The germline V and J ends were trimmed by 3 bases and 2 bases, with 13 bases remaining between them. Germline assignment: CDR1 SEHNR and CDR2 FQNEAQ (reference sequence).

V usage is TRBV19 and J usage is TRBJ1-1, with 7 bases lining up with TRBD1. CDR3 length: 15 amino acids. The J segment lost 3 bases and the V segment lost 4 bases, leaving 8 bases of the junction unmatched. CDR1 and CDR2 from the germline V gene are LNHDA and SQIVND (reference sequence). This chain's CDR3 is CASSRTGTADTEAFF. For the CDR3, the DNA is TGTGCCAGTAGTAGGACGGGGACAGCGGACACTGAAGCTTTCTTT.

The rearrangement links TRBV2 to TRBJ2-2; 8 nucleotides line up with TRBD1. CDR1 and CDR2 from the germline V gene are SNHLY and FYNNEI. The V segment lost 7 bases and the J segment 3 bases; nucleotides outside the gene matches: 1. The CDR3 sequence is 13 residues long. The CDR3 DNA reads TGTGCCAGCAACAGGGGGGACACCGGGGAGCTGTTTTTT. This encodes CASNRGDTGELFF.

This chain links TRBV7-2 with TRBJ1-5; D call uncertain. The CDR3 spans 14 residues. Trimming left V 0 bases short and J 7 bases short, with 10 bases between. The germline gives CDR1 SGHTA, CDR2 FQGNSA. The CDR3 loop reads CASSLAGEVQPQHF. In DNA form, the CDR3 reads TGTGCCAGCAGCTTAGCGGGAGAGGTCCAGCCCCAGCATTTT.

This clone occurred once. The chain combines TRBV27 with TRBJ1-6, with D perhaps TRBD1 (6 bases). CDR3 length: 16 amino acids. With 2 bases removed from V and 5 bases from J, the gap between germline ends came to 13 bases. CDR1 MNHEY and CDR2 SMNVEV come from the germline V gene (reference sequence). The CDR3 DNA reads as TGTGCCAGCAGTTTAGGGGGGGCGCAGGATAATTCACCCCTCCACTTT. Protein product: CASSLGGAQDNSPLHF.

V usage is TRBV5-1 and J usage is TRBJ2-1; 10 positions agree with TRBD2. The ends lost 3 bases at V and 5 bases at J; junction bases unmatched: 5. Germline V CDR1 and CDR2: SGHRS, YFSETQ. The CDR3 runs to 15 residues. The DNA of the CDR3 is TGCGCCAGCAGCTCATTAGCGGGAGGCGACAATGAGCAGTTCTTC. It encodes CASSSLAGGDNEQFF.

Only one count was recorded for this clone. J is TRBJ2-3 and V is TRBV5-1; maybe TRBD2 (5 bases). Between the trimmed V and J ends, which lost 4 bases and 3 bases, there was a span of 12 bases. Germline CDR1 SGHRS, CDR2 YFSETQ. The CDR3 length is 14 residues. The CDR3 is CASSREKLTDTQYF. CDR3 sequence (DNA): TGCGCCAGCAGCAGGGAGAAATTAACAGATACGCAGTATTTT.

The CDR3 nucleotides are TGTGCCAGCAGCCAAGGGAGGTTCACGACCGACACTGAAGCTTTCTTT. Translation gives CASSQGRFTTDTEAFF. The V and J genes are TRBV6-2 or TRBV6-3 and TRBJ1-1; D not certain. Germline CDR1 is MNHEY and CDR2 is SVGEGT. The CDR3 is 16 residues long. V lost 6 bases to trimming and J lost 3 bases, with 20 bases between them.

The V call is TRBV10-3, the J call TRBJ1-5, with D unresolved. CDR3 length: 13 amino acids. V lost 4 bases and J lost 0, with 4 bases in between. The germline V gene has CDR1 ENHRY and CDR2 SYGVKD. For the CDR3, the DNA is TGTGCCATCAGTGTCGGTAGCAATCAGCCCCAGCATTTT. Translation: CAISVGSNQPQHF.

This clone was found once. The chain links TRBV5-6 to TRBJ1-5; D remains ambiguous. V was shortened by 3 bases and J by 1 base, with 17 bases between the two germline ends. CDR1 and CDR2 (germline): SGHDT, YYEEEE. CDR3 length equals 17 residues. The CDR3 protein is CASSSTGSSGSNQPQHF. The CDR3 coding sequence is TGTGCCAGCAGCTCCACCGGCTCTAGCGGCAGCAATCAGCCCCAGCATTTT.